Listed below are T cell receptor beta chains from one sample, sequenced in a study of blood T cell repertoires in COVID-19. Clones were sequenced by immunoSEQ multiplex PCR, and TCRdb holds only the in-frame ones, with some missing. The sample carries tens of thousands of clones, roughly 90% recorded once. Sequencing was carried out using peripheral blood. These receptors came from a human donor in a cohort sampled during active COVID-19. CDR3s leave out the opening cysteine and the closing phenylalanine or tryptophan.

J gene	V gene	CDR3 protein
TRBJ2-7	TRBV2	ASNGGQLYEQY
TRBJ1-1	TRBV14	ASSQEAVNTEAF
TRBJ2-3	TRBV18	ASSPLSGGDTQY
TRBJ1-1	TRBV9	ASSPRGTDYTEAF
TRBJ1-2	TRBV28	ASSLGKNYGYT
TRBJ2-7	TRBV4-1	ASSQVWTASGGYYEQY
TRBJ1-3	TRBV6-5	ASSRDRGGGNTIY
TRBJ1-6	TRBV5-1	ASRPQSVGNSPLH
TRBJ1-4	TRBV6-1	ASSEESTLNEKLF
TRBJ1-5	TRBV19	ASSIEARSNQPQH
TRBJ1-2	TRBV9	ASSVAGDGYGYT
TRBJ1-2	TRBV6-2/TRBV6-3	ASSYSRRGGDNYGYT
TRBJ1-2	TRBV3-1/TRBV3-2	ASSPTGDNYGYT
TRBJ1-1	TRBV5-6	ASSLTAGGPEAF
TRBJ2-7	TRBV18	ASSPSYREGYEQY
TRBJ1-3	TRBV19	ASIRSGGMYAGNTIY
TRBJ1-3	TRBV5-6	ASSWDRHPGNTIY
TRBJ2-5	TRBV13	ASSGTSGGSTKTQY
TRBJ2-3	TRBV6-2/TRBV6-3	ASSWRQGRGVRTDTQY
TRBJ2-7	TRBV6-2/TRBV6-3	ASSYWQGAREQY
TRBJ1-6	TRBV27	ASSFKPLGKQGGSPLH
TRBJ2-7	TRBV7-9	ASSLPGQGAYEQY